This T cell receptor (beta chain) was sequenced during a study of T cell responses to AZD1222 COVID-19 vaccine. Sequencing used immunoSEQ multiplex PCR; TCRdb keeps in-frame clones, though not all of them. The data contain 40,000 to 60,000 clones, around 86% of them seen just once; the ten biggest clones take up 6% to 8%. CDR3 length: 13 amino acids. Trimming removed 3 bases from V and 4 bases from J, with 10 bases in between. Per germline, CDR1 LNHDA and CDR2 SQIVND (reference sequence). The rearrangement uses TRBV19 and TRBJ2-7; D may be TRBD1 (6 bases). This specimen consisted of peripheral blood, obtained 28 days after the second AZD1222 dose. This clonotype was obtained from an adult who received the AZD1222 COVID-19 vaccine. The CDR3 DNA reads TGTGCCAGTAGTATTATTGACAGGTACGAGCAGTACTTC. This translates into CASSIIDRYEQYF.